Below, 21 T cell receptor beta chains from the same sample are listed, as sequenced in a study of Ad26.COV2.S vaccination and SARS-CoV-2 variants. Noted treatment: roughly 20 received Ad26.COV2.S at low or high dose, single or two shots; 5 received placebo; per-sample allocation not given. Samples came from day 63 after the first vaccine or placebo injection. The data were produced by immunoSEQ multiplex PCR, yet TCRdb's version contains in-frame clones alone and is incomplete. In the table there are approximately 420,000 clones, less than 90% of which are singletons. The sequencing used peripheral blood, collected in a trial of Ad26.COV2.S vaccine versus placebo. These receptors came from a person between 18 and 65 years old who received the Ad26.COV2.S COVID-19 vaccine or a placebo.

The CDR3 region has the DNA TGTGCCAGCAGCAAATGGACAGGGGGCGAAGGGGGTCAGCCCCAGCATTTT. Translation: CASSKWTGGEGGQPQHF. The genes are TRBV21-1 and TRBJ1-5; TRBD1 reflects the table's D call only, with no check against the DNA. TRBV21-1 is classified as a pseudogene. The CDR3 covers 17 residues.

The V and J genes are TRBV6-6 and TRBJ1-4; D call uncertain. V was trimmed by 6 bases and J by 4 bases, leaving 3 bases between them. The CDR3 runs 11 residues. Germline V gene data show CDR1 as MNHNY and CDR2 as SVGAGI (reference sequence). The CDR3 coding sequence is TGTGCCAGCAGCCTTAATGAAAAACTGTTTTTT. Residues: CASSLNEKLFF.

The chain carries TRBV18 and TRBJ1-4, with D perhaps TRBD1 (5 bases). V lost 2 bases and J 4 bases, leaving 11 bases between the germline ends. CDR3 length equals 15 residues. Germline V gene data show CDR1 as KGHSH and CDR2 as LQKENI. The CDR3 coding sequence is TGTGCCAGCTCACCAACGACAGACAGTAATGAAAAACTGTTTTTT. Translating gives CASSPTTDSNEKLFF.

The gene calls are TRBV3-1 (or the pseudogene TRBV3-2) and TRBJ1-2, with D possibly being TRBD1 (6 bases). Trimming removed 4 bases at V and 8 bases at J, with 20 bases between. The CDR3 has 15 amino acids. CDR1 is LGHDT, CDR2 YNNKEL, per germline (reference sequence). The CDR3 DNA is TGTGCCAGCAGCCGGTCCGCGGGGGGGGCGGAGGGCTACACCTTC. Translated: CASSRSAGGAEGYTF.

The chain couples TRBV4-1 to TRBJ2-3; D might be TRBD2 (7 bases). V lost 0 bases to trimming and J lost 1 base, with 11 bases between them. This CDR3 comprises 16 residues. Per germline, CDR1 MGHRA and CDR2 YSYEKL. The CDR3 is CASSQEAGARTDTQYF. For the CDR3, the DNA is TGCGCCAGCAGCCAAGAGGCGGGGGCCCGCACAGATACGCAGTATTTT.

The chain uses TRBV5-5 and TRBJ2-4; 8 bases map to TRBD1. There are 15 residues in the CDR3. Germline V gene lookup returns CDR1 SGHKS and CDR2 YYEKEE (reference sequence). The ends lost 0 bases at V and 8 bases at J; junction bases unmatched: 7. Written as DNA, the CDR3 is TGTGCCAGCAGCTTGGGTCAGGGGGCTCAGGACATTCAGTACTTC. It codes for CASSLGQGAQDIQYF.

J is TRBJ1-5 and V is TRBV2; no definite D call. CDR1 is SNHLY and CDR2 is FYNNEI in the germline V gene. V shed 6 bases and J shed 2 bases, with 11 bases lying between them. The CDR3 contains 14 residues. CDR3 coding DNA: TGTGCCAGCAGGAAACCGGAGGGCAATCAGCCCCAGCATTTT. Protein: CASRKPEGNQPQHF. Based on the CDR3 plus reference TRBV2 and TRBJ1-5, the full variable domain is EPEVTQTPSHQVTQMGQEVILRCVPISNHLYFYWYRQILGQKVEFLVSFYNNEISEKSEIFDDQFSVERPDGSNFTLKIRSTKLEDSAMYFCASRKPEGNQPQHFGDGTRLSIL.

This clone was detected once. J is TRBJ1-3 and V is TRBV6-2 or TRBV6-3; D is unresolved. Germline lookup yields CDR1 MNHEY and CDR2 SVGEGT. The CDR3 sequence is 16 residues long. V was shortened by 5 bases and J by 2 bases, with 16 bases between the two germline ends. The CDR3 here is CASSQNSVETGNTIYF. CDR3 DNA: TGTGCCAGCAGTCAGAATTCGGTGGAAACTGGAAACACCATATATTTT.

The genes are TRBV19 and TRBJ2-3; D tentatively reads TRBD1 or TRBD2 (5 bases each). V lost 3 bases to trimming and J lost 2 bases, with 9 bases between them. The germline V gene has CDR1 LNHDA and CDR2 SQIVND (reference sequence). This CDR3 spans 14 amino acids. The CDR3 region has the DNA TGTGCCAGTAGTATTTGGGGGTCCACAGATACGCAGTATTTT. Its translation is CASSIWGSTDTQYF.

The CDR3 protein is CASRSSGPYNEQFF. In nucleotides, the CDR3 is TGTGCCAGCAGAAGCTCAGGGCCCTACAATGAGCAGTTCTTC. V and J are TRBV28 and TRBJ2-1; possibly TRBD1 for D (5 bases). V gave up 6 bases and J gave up 2 bases, with 11 bases separating them. The CDR3 consists of 14 residues. The germline gives CDR1 MDHEN, CDR2 SYDVKM.

The rearrangement joins TRBV7-8 to TRBJ1-5, with D unclear. This CDR3 is 12 amino acids long. Germline V CDR1 and CDR2: SGHVS, FQNEAQ. The germline V and J ends were trimmed by 1 base and 2 bases, with 0 bases remaining between them. CDR3 coding DNA: TGTGCCAGCAGCTTAGGCAATCAGCCCCAGCATTTT. Translating it yields CASSLGNQPQHF.

This clone has more than one count but fewer than ten. V gene TRBV2 combines with J gene TRBJ2-3, with D tentatively TRBD1 (5 bases). The ends were cut back, 8 bases at V and 5 bases at J, with 17 bases in the middle. The CDR3 totals 14 residues. From germline, CDR1 is SNHLY and CDR2 FYNNEI. CDR3 DNA: TGTGCCAGCTCCGACAGAACCTCTAAAGATACGCAGTATTTT. Amino acids: CASSDRTSKDTQYF. Variable domain in full (rest from reference TRBV2 and TRBJ2-3): EPEVTQTPSHQVTQMGQEVILRCVPISNHLYFYWYRQILGQKVEFLVSFYNNEISEKSEIFDDQFSVERPDGSNFTLKIRSTKLEDSAMYFCASSDRTSKDTQYFGPGTRLTVL.

V usage is TRBV11-2 and J usage is TRBJ2-1; 14 bases fit TRBD2. Germline V lookup: CDR1 SGHAT, CDR2 FQNNGV. Trimming cost V 7 bases and J 6 bases; bases outside gene matches: 5. CDR3 length: 15 residues. This CDR3 is CASTRLAGGSNEQFF. CDR3 bases: TGTGCCAGCACACGACTAGCGGGGGGGAGCAATGAGCAGTTCTTC.

The J gene is TRBJ1-2, the V gene TRBV9, with a weak D call TRBD1 (6 bases). The CDR3 is 18 residues long. V was clipped by 0 bases and J by 3 bases, with 21 bases between them. Germline V gene lookup returns CDR1 SGDLS and CDR2 YYNGEE. As DNA, the CDR3 is TGTGCCAGCAGCGTAGGTCCCCGGGCAGGGGACGTCGACTATGGCTACACCTTC. Amino acid sequence: CASSVGPRAGDVDYGYTF. The variable domain in full, completed from reference TRBV9 and TRBJ1-2, reads DSGVTQTPKHLITATGQRVTLRCSPRSGDLSVYWYQQSLDQGLQFLIQYYNGEERAKGNILERFSAQQFPDLHSELNLSSLELGDSALYFCASSVGPRAGDVDYGYTFGSGTRLTVV.

This rearrangement joins TRBV13 to TRBJ2-1; 14 bases agree with TRBD2. Per germline, CDR1 PRHDT and CDR2 FYEKMQ (reference sequence). The junction had 2 bases not matched to a gene; V was cut back by 3 bases and J by 4 bases. This CDR3 has 16 residues. This chain's CDR3 is CASSFGTSGGYNEQFF. CDR3 DNA: TGTGCCAGCAGCTTTGGGACTAGCGGGGGATACAATGAGCAGTTCTTC.

The chain has TRBV11-3 and TRBJ2-5; the D is unclear. The V and J ends lost 2 bases and 2 bases respectively, with 6 bases between them. The V gene's germline CDR1 is SGHNT and CDR2 YENEEA. The CDR3 is 13 residues long. The CDR3 loop reads CASSLRPQETQYF. The CDR3 DNA reads TGTGCCAGCAGCTTACGCCCGCAAGAGACCCAGTACTTC.

This rearrangement joins TRBV10-3 to TRBJ1-1; unclear D gene. Trimming removed 0 bases from V and 1 base from J, with 9 bases in between. Per the germline V gene, CDR1 is ENHRY and CDR2 is SYGVKD. The CDR3 length is 15 residues. CDR3 bases: TGTGCCATCAGTGAGTCAAGGGCAGGGAACACTGAAGCTTTCTTT. Translation: CAISESRAGNTEAFF.

V and J are TRBV4-1 and TRBJ2-3, with D perhaps TRBD2 (6 bases). V was clipped by 4 bases and J by 4 bases, with 9 bases between them. Germline CDR1 MGHRA, CDR2 YSYEKL. The CDR3 has 13 amino acids. CDR3 DNA: TGCGCCAGCAGCCGGGGACTGGCAGATACGCAGTATTTT. Residues: CASSRGLADTQYF.

The chain couples TRBV6-6 to TRBJ1-1; TRBD1 matches at 8 bases. This CDR3 region has 14 residues. After removal of 4 bases from V and 5 bases from J, the junction contained 6 bases not matched to a gene. Germline CDR1 MNHNY, CDR2 SVGAGI (reference sequence). The CDR3 is CASSSGQGRTEAFF. The CDR3 DNA reads TGTGCCAGCAGTTCTGGACAGGGACGGACTGAAGCTTTCTTT.

The chain employs TRBV19 and TRBJ2-1; D possibly corresponds to TRBD2 (7 bases). CDR1 LNHDA and CDR2 SQIVND come from the germline V gene (reference sequence). The V and J ends lost 1 base and 7 bases respectively, with 14 bases between them. The CDR3 length is 15 residues. In nucleotides, the CDR3 is TGTGCCAGTAGTATAGTGGCGGGGGCACGGAATGAGCAGTTCTTC. Protein product: CASSIVAGARNEQFF.

V usage is TRBV4-3 and J usage is TRBJ2-5, with TRBD1 as a possible D gene (5 bases). V gave up 3 bases and J gave up 4 bases, with 9 bases separating them. Germline values: CDR1 LGHNA, CDR2 YSLEER. This CDR3 has 13 residues. CDR3 nucleotides: TGCGCCAGCAGCCAGGATAGGGGAGAGACCCAGTACTTC. Translated: CASSQDRGETQYF.